The T cell receptor beta chain described here comes from a study of metastatic and nonmetastatic thyroid tumors. Whole-study results and caveats: When malignant thyroid tumors were compared with benign nodules, TCR beta diversity was reportedly significantly higher in the malignant tumors. This held in both blood and tumor samples.

The CDR3 length is 14 residues. After removal of 4 bases from V and 8 bases from J, the junction contained 5 bases not matched to a gene. The V gene's germline CDR1 is MNHEY and CDR2 SMNVEV (reference sequence). TCRdb reprocessed the PCR reads via MiXCR. The sample lists tens of thousands of clones, less than 50% occurring once. Thyroid surgery took place with no prior treatment in any patient. The table lists this clone with a few counts. As yet, its antigen is unknown. This rearrangement joins TRBV27 to TRBJ2-1; 10 nucleotides agree with TRBD1. The clonotype comes from a male donor with papillary thyroid cancer or a benign thyroid nodule (not recorded which). Some clones in this sample may be carry-over from other donors' samples. Sequencing was performed on tumor tissue. The CDR3 coding sequence is TGTGCCAGCAGTTCCGACAGGGGGCGGCATGAGCAGTTCTTC. Translated: CASSSDRGRHEQFF.